Below, one TCR beta chain is given with its context. Its specificity is not known. Blood specimens came from baseline, cycle 4 day 1, and cycle 7 day 1. The sample belongs to a study of OX40 agonist ivuxolimab in advanced cancers. Study conclusions and caveats: Some patients who did not respond also had low normalized T-cell clonal expansion.

Assay: immunoSEQ multiplex PCR; the TCRdb copy retains only in-frame clones and omits some. The sample contains 30,000 to 40,000 clones, about 80% of which appear only once. Here the sequenced sample was CD4+ or CD8+ T cells sorted from blood, taken in a trial of the OX40 agonist ivuxolimab. This TCR was recovered from an adult with an advanced solid tumor such as melanoma, head and neck, liver or kidney cancer.

The CDR3 nucleotides are TGCAGTGCTGCTGGAGAGACCCAGTACTTC. Its protein product is CSAAGETQYF. The chain has TRBV20-1 and TRBJ2-5; D not certain. V was trimmed by 5 bases and J by 4 bases, leaving 5 bases between them. The CDR3 extends over 10 amino acids. Germline V lookup: CDR1 DFQATT, CDR2 SNEGSKA (reference sequence).